This T cell receptor beta chain was identified during a study of blood T cell repertoires in COVID-19. Across the whole study: Both acute and convalescent COVID-19 samples were obtained from the United States, Italy and Spain.

This CDR3 spans 16 amino acids. The V gene's germline CDR1 is MNHNY and CDR2 SVGAGI (reference sequence). The V and J ends lost 0 bases and 1 base respectively, with 7 bases between them. TCRdb's table, derived via immunoSEQ multiplex PCR, lists solely in-frame clones and lacks some. Among roughly 78,000 clones listed, 70% to 90% were seen once. This clonotype was obtained from a man aged 50 to 59 with acute or convalescent COVID-19. What was sequenced was peripheral blood. This rearrangement joins TRBV6-6 to TRBJ2-6; D not certain. In DNA, the CDR3 is TGTGCCAGCAGTTACTCTTCGGGTTCTGGGGCCAACGTCCTGACTTTC. It is translated as CASSYSSGSGANVLTF.